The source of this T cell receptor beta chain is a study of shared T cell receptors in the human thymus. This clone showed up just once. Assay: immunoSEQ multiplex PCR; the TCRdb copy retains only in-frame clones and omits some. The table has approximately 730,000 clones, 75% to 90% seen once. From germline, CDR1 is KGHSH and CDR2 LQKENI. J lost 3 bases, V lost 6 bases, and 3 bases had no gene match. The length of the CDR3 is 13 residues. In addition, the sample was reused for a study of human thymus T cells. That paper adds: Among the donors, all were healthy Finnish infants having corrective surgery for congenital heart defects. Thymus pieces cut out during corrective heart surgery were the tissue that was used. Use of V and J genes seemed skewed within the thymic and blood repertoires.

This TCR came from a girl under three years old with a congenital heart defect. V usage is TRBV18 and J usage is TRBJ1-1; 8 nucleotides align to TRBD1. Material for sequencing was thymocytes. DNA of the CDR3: TGTGCCAGCTCTCCGGACAGGGACACTGAAGCTTTCTTT. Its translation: CASSPDRDTEAFF. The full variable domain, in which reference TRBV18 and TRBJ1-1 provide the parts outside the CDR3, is NAGVMQNPRHLVRRRGQEARLRCSPMKGHSHVYWYRQLPEEGLKFMVYLQKENIIDESGMPKERFSAEFPKEGPSILRIQQVVRGDSAAYFCASSPDRDTEAFFGQGTRLTVV.